This T cell receptor (beta chain) was identified during a study of monozygotic twins with inflammatory bowel disease. Reprocessing the 5' RACE reads, TCRdb reports a single entry for every CDR3 protein and omits DNA. Its listing shows roughly 100,000 distinct CDR3 sequences. This CDR3 comprises 13 residues. CDR1 is MNHEY, CDR2 SVGAGI, per germline. The source is a human donor with ulcerative colitis or Crohn's disease, or a healthy co-twin of an affected twin (not recorded which). The chain joins TRBV6-5 to TRBJ2-1; TCRdb gives TRBD1 as the D gene, but with no DNA this cannot be confirmed. The specimen sequenced was blood. CDR3 loop: CASRLGVYNEQFF.